The rows below give T cell receptor beta chains drawn from one sample of a study of beta chain features in type 1 diabetes. Generated by immunoSEQ multiplex PCR, the TCRdb table keeps only in-frame clones and is missing some. This table has 150,000 to 190,000 clones, over 9% appearing once. Source material: central memory CD4+ T cells from blood. The receptors originated from a man aged 25 to 40 with type 1 diabetes. Each CDR3 is given with its conserved first and last residue.

>TRBJ2-1|TRBV9
CASSPVGTAGNNEQFF
>TRBJ1-2|TRBV9
CASSVVEASYGYTF
>TRBJ2-2|TRBV7-2
CASSPGLAGGNTGELFF
>TRBJ2-1|TRBV2
CASDRDSRNEQFF
>TRBJ1-1|TRBV7-2
CASRRTPNTEAFF
>TRBJ2-3|TRBV28
CASSLKPTDTQYF
>TRBJ2-5|TRBV7-9
CASSQGRLAAMGTQYF
>TRBJ1-2|TRBV5-4
CASSLQGVIGYTF
>TRBJ2-3|TRBV14
CASSSEGVGTDTQYF
>TRBJ2-7|TRBV2
CASTEYGSLYEQYF
>TRBJ2-2|TRBV28
CASLTGQGTGELFF
>TRBJ1-4|TRBV18
CASSLEDRGGEKLFF
>TRBJ1-2|TRBV14
CASSPGGTANYGYTF
>NA|TRBV28
CASTPSGEGSYEQYF
>TRBJ1-5|TRBV19
CASSPGQVPQPQHF
>TRBJ1-1|TRBV7-9
CASSFRNTEAFF
>TRBJ2-2|TRBV5-1
CATGDSSNTGELFF
>TRBJ1-1|TRBV27
CASSFGAQGYTEAFF
>TRBJ2-6|TRBV6-6
CASSSVSGANVLTF
>TRBJ2-7|TRBV6-1
CASNLGQSGEQYF
>TRBJ2-3|TRBV4-2
CASSQGQAGNTQYF
>TRBJ1-2|TRBV19
CASIPGPGFGYTF
>TRBJ2-3|TRBV11-2
CASSLATSTDTQYF
>TRBJ1-1|TRBV15
CATSGPRGAVSQAFF
>TRBJ1-1|TRBV5-1
CASSLAAENTEAFF
>TRBJ2-7|TRBV7-2
CASSFGGQIEQYF
>TRBJ1-1|TRBV19
CASSLNQDITEAFF
>TRBJ2-6|TRBV18
CASSLAPSSGANVLTF
>TRBJ2-6|TRBV4-2
CASSQDWANSGANVLTF
>TRBJ2-1|TRBV7-3
CASSLRLAEPGNEQFF
>TRBJ1-2|TRBV7-9
CASSLVEDSYGYTF
>TRBJ2-2|TRBV28
CASSTGGQGVGTGELFF
>TRBJ2-1|TRBV7-3
CASSLTGPGQGVRGEQFF
>TRBJ2-7|TRBV2
CASSGREGPYEQYF
>TRBJ1-2|TRBV28
CASSLPRGYGYTF
>TRBJ2-5|TRBV5-6
CASSGRTSVETQYF
>TRBJ2-5|TRBV19
CASTSRAGYQETQYF
>TRBJ2-1|TRBV2
CATSNSVFGNEQFF
>TRBJ2-1|TRBV7-3
CASSFGSGMVHEQFF
>TRBJ2-1|TRBV7-8
CASRLAGGNEQFF
>TRBJ1-1|TRBV29-1
CSAGTVYTEAFF
>TRBJ2-1|TRBV4-3
CASSQEGTSIHEQFF
>TRBJ2-3|TRBV7-9
CASSPRTSGQDTQYF
>TRBJ2-7|TRBV14
CASSPLGTSGSYEQYF
>TRBJ2-1|TRBV4-1
CASSQWPSGSYNEQFF
>TRBJ2-2|TRBV28
CASSLGTSGTGELFF
>TRBJ1-3|TRBV2
CASRATGSGNTIYF
>TRBJ2-7|TRBV21-1
CASSKDVTRWCEQYF
>TRBJ2-2|TRBV20-1
CSGLNTGELFF
>TRBJ2-3|TRBV18
CASSPPRAGGSTDTQYF
>TRBJ2-1|TRBV5-6
CASSLVGLSNEQFF